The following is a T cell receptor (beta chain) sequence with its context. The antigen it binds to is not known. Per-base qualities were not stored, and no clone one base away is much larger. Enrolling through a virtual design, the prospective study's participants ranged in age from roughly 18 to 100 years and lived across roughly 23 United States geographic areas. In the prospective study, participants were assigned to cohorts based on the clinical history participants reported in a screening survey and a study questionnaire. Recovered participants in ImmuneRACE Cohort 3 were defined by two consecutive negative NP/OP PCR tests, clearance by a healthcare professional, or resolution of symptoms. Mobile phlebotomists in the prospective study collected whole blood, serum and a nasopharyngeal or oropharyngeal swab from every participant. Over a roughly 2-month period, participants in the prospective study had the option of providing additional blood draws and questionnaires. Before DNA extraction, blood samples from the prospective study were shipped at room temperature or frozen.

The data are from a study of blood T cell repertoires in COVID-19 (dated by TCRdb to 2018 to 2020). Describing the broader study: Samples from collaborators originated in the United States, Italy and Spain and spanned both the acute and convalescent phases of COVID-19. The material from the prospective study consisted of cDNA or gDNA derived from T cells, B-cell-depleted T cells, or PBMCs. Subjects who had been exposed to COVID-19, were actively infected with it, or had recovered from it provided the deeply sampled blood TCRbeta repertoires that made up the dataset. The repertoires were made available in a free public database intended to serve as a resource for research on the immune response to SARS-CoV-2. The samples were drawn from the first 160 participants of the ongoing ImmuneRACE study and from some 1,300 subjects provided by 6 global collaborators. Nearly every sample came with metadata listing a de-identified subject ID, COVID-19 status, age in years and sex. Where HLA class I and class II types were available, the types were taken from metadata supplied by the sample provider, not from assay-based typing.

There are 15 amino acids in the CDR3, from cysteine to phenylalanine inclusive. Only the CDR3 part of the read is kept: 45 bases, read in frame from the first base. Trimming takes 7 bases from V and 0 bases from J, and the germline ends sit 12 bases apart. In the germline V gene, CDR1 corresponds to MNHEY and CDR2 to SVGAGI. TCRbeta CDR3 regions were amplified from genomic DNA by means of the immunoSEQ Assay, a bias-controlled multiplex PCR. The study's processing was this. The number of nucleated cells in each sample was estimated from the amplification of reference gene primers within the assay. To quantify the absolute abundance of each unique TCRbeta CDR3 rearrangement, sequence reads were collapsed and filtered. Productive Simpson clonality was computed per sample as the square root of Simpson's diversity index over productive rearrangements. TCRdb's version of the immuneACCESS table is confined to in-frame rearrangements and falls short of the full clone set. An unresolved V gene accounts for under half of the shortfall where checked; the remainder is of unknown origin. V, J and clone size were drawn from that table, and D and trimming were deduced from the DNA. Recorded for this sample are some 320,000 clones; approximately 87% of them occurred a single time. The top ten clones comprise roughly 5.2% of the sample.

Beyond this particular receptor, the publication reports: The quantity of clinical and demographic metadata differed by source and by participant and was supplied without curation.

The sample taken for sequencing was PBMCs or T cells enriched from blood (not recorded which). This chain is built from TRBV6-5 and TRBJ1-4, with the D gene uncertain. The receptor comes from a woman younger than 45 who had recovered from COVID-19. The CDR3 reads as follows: CASKLYAATNEKLFF. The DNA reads TGTGCCAGCAAGCTATACGCTGCAACTAATGAAAAACTGTTTTTT.